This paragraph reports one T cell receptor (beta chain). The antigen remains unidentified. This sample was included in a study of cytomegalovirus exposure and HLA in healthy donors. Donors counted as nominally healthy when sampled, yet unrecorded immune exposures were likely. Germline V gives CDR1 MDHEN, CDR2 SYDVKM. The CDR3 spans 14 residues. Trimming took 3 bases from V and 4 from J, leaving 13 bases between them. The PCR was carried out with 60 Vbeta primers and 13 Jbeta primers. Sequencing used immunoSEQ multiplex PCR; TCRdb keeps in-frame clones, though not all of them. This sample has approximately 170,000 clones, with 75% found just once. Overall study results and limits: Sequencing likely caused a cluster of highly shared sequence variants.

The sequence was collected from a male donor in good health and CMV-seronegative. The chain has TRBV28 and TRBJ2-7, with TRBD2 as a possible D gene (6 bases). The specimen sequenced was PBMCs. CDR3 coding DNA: TGTGCCAGCAGTTTCCGCGGGGCCGTGTACGAGCAGTACTTC. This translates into CASSFRGAVYEQYF.